The rows below give T cell receptor beta chains drawn from one sample of a study of response to subunit inactivated influenza vaccine. TCRdb itself ran the RT-PCR reads through MiXCR, one entry per CDR3 protein. The table includes roughly 540,000 distinct CDR3 sequences, under 30% detected once. A further study also used this sample, focusing on T cells expressing NK-cell markers.

The material was CD4+ T cells sorted from PBMCs, obtained less than 13 days after vaccination. The receptors come from a man aged 50-59 years who received an inactivated influenza vaccine. CDR3s include the opening cysteine and the closing phenylalanine or tryptophan. Each record gives: D gene, V gene, clone size, J gene, CDR3 length, CDR3 protein, CDR3 DNA. D genes are given only for firm matches. Size is stated for part of the rows, as once, few or many counts, or as a class when the clone is expanded.

d_gene: .; v_gene: TRBV7-7; abundance: .; j_gene: TRBJ2-1; len: 14; CDR3aa: CASSLLGLYNEQFF; CDR3nt: TGTGCCAGCAGCTTACTCGGGCTCTACAATGAGCAGTTCTTC
d_gene: .; v_gene: TRBV29-1; abundance: few; j_gene: TRBJ2-1; len: 16; CDR3aa: CSGGSGAPNNYNEQFF; CDR3nt: TGCAGCGGTGGAAGTGGTGCCCCGAACAACTACAATGAGCAGTTCTTC
d_gene: .; v_gene: TRBV5-1; abundance: few; j_gene: TRBJ1-1; len: 15; CDR3aa: CASSRAGTGNTEAFF; CDR3nt: TGCGCCAGCAGCCGTGCCGGGACGGGGAACACTGAAGCTTTCTTT
d_gene: .; v_gene: TRBV20-1; abundance: once; j_gene: TRBJ2-7; len: 17; CDR3aa: CSARDVGKRSLSYEQYF; CDR3nt: TGCAGTGCTAGAGATGTTGGGAAGCGCTCCTTATCCTACGAGCAGTACTTC
d_gene: TRBD1; v_gene: TRBV6-1; abundance: .; j_gene: TRBJ2-1; len: 15; CDR3aa: CASSELGQGTNEQFF; CDR3nt: TGTGCCAGCAGTGAACTGGGACAGGGAACGAATGAGCAGTTCTTC
d_gene: .; v_gene: TRBV6-1; abundance: few; j_gene: TRBJ2-7; len: 16; CDR3aa: CASSQTSFARGNEQYF; CDR3nt: TGTGCCAGCAGCCAAACCTCCTTCGCCAGGGGCAACGAGCAGTACTTC
d_gene: TRBD1; v_gene: TRBV20-1; abundance: few; j_gene: TRBJ2-5; len: 15; CDR3aa: CSARGEGQGEETQYF; CDR3nt: TGCAGTGCTAGAGGCGAGGGACAGGGTGAAGAGACCCAGTACTTC
d_gene: .; v_gene: TRBV18; abundance: .; j_gene: TRBJ1-1; len: 16; CDR3aa: CASSLTRGRMNTEAFF; CDR3nt: TGTGCCAGCTCACTCACCAGGGGCCGCATGAACACTGAAGCTTTCTTT
d_gene: TRBD1; v_gene: TRBV5-1; abundance: .; j_gene: TRBJ2-3; len: 14; CDR3aa: CASREGQGTDTQYF; CDR3nt: TGCGCCAGCAGAGAAGGACAGGGTACAGATACGCAGTATTTT
d_gene: .; v_gene: TRBV6-1; abundance: .; j_gene: TRBJ2-2; len: 14; CDR3aa: CASSADRYTGELFF; CDR3nt: TGTGCCAGCAGTGCCGACCGGTATACCGGGGAGCTGTTTTTT
d_gene: TRBD2; v_gene: TRBV3-1; abundance: few; j_gene: TRBJ2-3; len: 18; CDR3aa: CASSPTSGGASSTDTQYF; CDR3nt: TGTGCCAGCAGCCCTACTAGCGGGGGGGCCTCAAGCACAGATACGCAGTATTTT
d_gene: .; v_gene: TRBV5-1; abundance: many; j_gene: TRBJ2-1; len: 15; CDR3aa: CASSSRGGYDNEQFF; CDR3nt: TGCGCCAGCAGCTCGAGGGGGGGGTATGACAATGAGCAGTTCTTC
d_gene: TRBD2; v_gene: TRBV5-1; abundance: .; j_gene: TRBJ2-1; len: 15; CDR3aa: CASSLEAGGHNEQFF; CDR3nt: TGCGCCAGCAGCTTGGAAGCGGGAGGTCACAATGAGCAGTTCTTC
d_gene: .; v_gene: TRBV12-3/TRBV12-4; abundance: few; j_gene: TRBJ2-7; len: 16; CDR3aa: CASSFGGTRNSYEQYF; CDR3nt: TGTGCCAGCAGTTTCGGTGGGACAAGAAACTCCTACGAGCAGTACTTC
d_gene: TRBD2; v_gene: TRBV3-1; abundance: .; j_gene: TRBJ2-7; len: 13; CDR3aa: CASSQTSTYEQYF; CDR3nt: TGTGCCAGCAGCCAGACTAGCACCTACGAGCAGTACTTC
d_gene: .; v_gene: TRBV9; abundance: few; j_gene: TRBJ2-3; len: 14; CDR3aa: CASSVEARGDTQYF; CDR3nt: TGTGCCAGCAGCGTAGAGGCGAGGGGAGATACGCAGTATTTT